Given below is one TCR beta chain in context. Its target is not known. This entry comes from a study of T-cell memory formation after mild COVID-19. Turning to the study itself: Among the donors, TCR clusters were largely specific to each donor.

Whole-study findings and limits: The main location of contracting CD4+ clones was CM and EM, and that of contracting CD8+ clones was EMRA. In pre-infection memory, a portion of responding clones appeared, which suggested that cross-reactive memory joined.

The authors produced TCR alpha and TCR beta cDNA libraries with sample barcodes and UMIs by 5'RACE using constant-segment primers. Via MiXCR, TCRdb re-called the 5' RACE reads, giving one row per CDR3 protein. In the table there are 500,000 to 600,000 distinct CDR3 sequences, about 20% of which are singletons. The material sequenced was PBMCs or a T cell subset sorted from them (not recorded which). The receptor comes from an adult woman who had mild COVID-19 (a few samples of this study predate the infection). Cell type and time point are not known.

The CDR3 bases are TGTGCCAGCAGCCAAGATACTACGGGAGGCTTCCCAGGGCAGTACTTC. Amino acids: CASSQDTTGGFPGQYF. This chain uses TRBV14 with TRBJ2-7; 7 bases are a match to TRBD2. Germline V gene lookup returns CDR1 SGHDN and CDR2 FVKESK. There are 16 residues in the CDR3. V was clipped by 0 bases and J by 9 bases; unmatched bases: 14.